These 6 T cell receptor beta chains were sequenced from one sample in a study of control samples from healthy donors and cancer patients. Using immunoSEQ multiplex PCR, the repertoire was profiled, and TCRdb retains in-frame clones only, with some absent. The sample yields more than 70,000 clones, about 94% seen once. The sequenced sample consisted of blood. The receptors shown here come from a woman between 25 and 40 years old in good health.

The chain has TRBV1 and TRBJ1-1; TRBD1, the table's D call, was not compared with the DNA. TRBV1 is classified as a pseudogene. This CDR3 region has 14 residues. CDR3 bases: TGCACCAGCAGCCTTACTCGGGACAACCTTAGGGCTTTCTTT. Translating it yields CTSSLTRDNLRAFF.

This chain joins TRBV6-5 and TRBJ1-2; 9 positions match TRBD1. The CDR3 length is 16 residues. The V and J ends lost 3 bases and 4 bases, in that order; junction bases with no gene match: 9. Germline CDR1 MNHEY, CDR2 SVGAGI. The CDR3 nucleotides read TGTGCCAGCAGTTATAGTCGGACAGGGGTTGTCTATGGCTACACCTTC. Translating gives CASSYSRTGVVYGYTF.

This rearrangement joins TRBV11-2 to TRBJ2-1, with 10 bases identical to TRBD1. The J segment lost 6 bases and the V segment lost 5 bases, leaving 10 bases of the junction unmatched. This CDR3 contains 16 residues. The germline gives CDR1 SGHAT, CDR2 FQNNGV. As DNA, the CDR3 is TGTGCCAGCAGCCCCAGGGGACAGGGGAAGGTCAATGAGCAGTTCTTC. Translating gives CASSPRGQGKVNEQFF.

This sequence joins TRBV27 and TRBJ1-6; D might be TRBD1 (5 bases). The ends were cut back, 0 bases at V and 7 bases at J, with 7 bases in the middle. The CDR3 totals 14 residues. CDR1 is MNHEY, CDR2 SMNVEV, per germline (reference sequence). CDR3 region: CASSLSRENSPLHF. In DNA form, the CDR3 reads TGTGCCAGCAGTTTATCCAGGGAGAATTCACCCCTCCACTTT.

The genes are TRBV2 and TRBJ2-3; D gene unclear. This CDR3 is built from 11 residues. The V gene lost 10 bases and the J gene lost 6 bases, with 11 bases spanning the gap. CDR1 is SNHLY and CDR2 is FYNNEI in the germline V gene. The CDR3 nucleotides read TGTGCCACCGTCCTTTGGGATACGCAGTATTTT. Its translation is CATVLWDTQYF.

V is TRBV24-1 and J is TRBJ2-5; maybe TRBD1 (5 bases). The CDR3 is made up of 14 amino acids. Germline CDR1 reads KGHDR; CDR2 reads SFDVKD. V gave up 9 bases and J gave up 0 bases, with 13 bases separating them. CDR3 DNA: TGTGCCACCCGAAGGGGCCTGTACCAAGAGACCCAGTACTTC. Its translation: CATRRGLYQETQYF.